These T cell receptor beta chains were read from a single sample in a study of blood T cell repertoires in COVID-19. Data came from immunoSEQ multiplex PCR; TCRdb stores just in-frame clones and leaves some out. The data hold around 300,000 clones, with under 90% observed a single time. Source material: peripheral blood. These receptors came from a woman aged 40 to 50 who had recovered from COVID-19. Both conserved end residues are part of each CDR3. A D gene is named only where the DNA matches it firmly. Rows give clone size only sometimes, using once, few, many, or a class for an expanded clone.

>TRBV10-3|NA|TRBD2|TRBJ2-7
CAISGSPSGPSYEQYF
TGTGCCATCAGTGGCTCGCCTAGCGGGCCTTCCTACGAGCAGTACTTC
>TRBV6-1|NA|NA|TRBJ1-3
CASSEDRRAGFSGNTIYF
TGTGCCAGCAGTGAAGACAGGAGGGCGGGGTTCTCTGGAAACACCATATATTTT
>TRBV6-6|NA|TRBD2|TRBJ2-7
CASSPGLDNEQYF
TGTGCCAGCAGTCCGGGACTAGACAACGAGCAGTACTTC
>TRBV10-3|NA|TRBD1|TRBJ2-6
CAINRGSNGANVLTF
TGTGCCATCAACAGGGGGAGTAATGGGGCCAACGTCCTGACTTTC
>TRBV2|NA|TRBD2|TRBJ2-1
CASSELAGMGNEQFF
TGTGCCAGCAGTGAGTTAGCGGGAATGGGCAATGAGCAGTTCTTC
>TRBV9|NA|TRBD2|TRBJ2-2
CASGGTTNTGELFF
TGTGCCAGCGGCGGGACTACTAACACCGGGGAGCTGTTTTTT
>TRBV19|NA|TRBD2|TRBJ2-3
CASRYGAGTSTDTQYF
TGTGCCAGTAGATACGGAGCGGGGACTAGCACAGATACGCAGTATTTT
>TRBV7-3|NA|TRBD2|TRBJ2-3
CASSALGSGARGDTQYF
TGTGCCAGCAGCGCCTTAGGGAGCGGGGCCCGGGGAGATACGCAGTATTTT
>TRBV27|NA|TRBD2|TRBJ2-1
CASSLYGGRGYNEQFF
TGTGCCAGCAGTCTATACGGCGGGAGGGGTTACAATGAGCAGTTCTTC
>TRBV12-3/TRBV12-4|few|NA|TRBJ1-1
CASSFWNTEAFF
TGTGCCAGCAGTTTCTGGAACACTGAAGCTTTCTTT
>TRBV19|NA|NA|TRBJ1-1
CASSLSQGVGEAFF
TGTGCCAGTAGTTTGAGTCAAGGGGTCGGGGAAGCTTTCTTT
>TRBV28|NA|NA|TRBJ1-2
CASSPTAGKSYGYTF
TGTGCCAGCAGTCCGACCGCCGGGAAGTCCTATGGCTACACCTTC
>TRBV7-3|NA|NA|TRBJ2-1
CASSFNAGGEQFF
TGTGCCAGCAGCTTTAATGCGGGCGGTGAGCAGTTCTTC
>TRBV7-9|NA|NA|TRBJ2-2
CASSFRAGISGELFF
TGTGCCAGCAGCTTCAGGGCAGGTATATCCGGGGAGCTGTTTTTT
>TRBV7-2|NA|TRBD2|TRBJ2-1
CASSINSGSFNEQFF
TGTGCCAGCAGCATCAATAGCGGGAGTTTTAATGAGCAGTTCTTC
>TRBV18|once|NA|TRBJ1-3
CASSPNDGVSGNTIYF
TGTGCCAGCTCACCAAACGACGGAGTCTCTGGAAACACCATATATTTT
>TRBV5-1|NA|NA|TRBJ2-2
CASSKGSSGELFF
TGCGCCAGCAGCAAAGGGAGCAGCGGGGAGCTGTTTTTT
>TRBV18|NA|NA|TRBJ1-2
CASSPPRQAGGYTF
TGTGCCAGCTCACCACCGAGGCAGGCGGGAGGCTACACCTTC
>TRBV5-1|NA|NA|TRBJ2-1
CASSFGADEQFF
TGCGCCAGCAGCTTCGGAGCGGATGAGCAGTTCTTC
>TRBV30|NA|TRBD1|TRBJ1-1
CAWSVQGRTEAFF
TGTGCCTGGAGTGTACAGGGGCGGACTGAAGCTTTCTTT
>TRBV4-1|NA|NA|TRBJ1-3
CASSQDRGLGNTIYF
TGCGCCAGCAGCCAGGATCGGGGTCTCGGAAACACCATATATTTT
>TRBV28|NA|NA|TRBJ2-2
CASGGAGNTGELFF
TGTGCCAGCGGGGGAGCGGGGAACACCGGGGAGCTGTTTTTT
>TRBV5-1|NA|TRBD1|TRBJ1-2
CASSPGTGGQGYTF
TGCGCCAGCAGCCCCGGGACAGGGGGGCAAGGCTACACCTTC
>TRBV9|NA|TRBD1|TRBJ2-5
CASSVTGTGKETQYF
TGTGCCAGCAGCGTCACCGGGACAGGTAAAGAGACCCAGTACTTC
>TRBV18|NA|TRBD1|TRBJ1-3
CASSPAIVPGQDSGNTIYF
TGTGCCAGCTCACCGGCGATAGTTCCGGGACAGGACTCTGGAAACACCATATATTTT
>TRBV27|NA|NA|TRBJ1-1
CASRGQLNTEAFF
TGTGCCAGCAGGGGGCAGCTGAACACTGAAGCTTTCTTT
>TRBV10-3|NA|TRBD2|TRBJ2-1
CAISTGTTNEQFF
TGTGCCATCAGCACCGGGACTACCAATGAGCAGTTCTTC
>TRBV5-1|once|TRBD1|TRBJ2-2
CASSLTTGGAVTGELFF
TGCGCCAGCAGTCTAACGACAGGGGGCGCAGTGACCGGGGAGCTGTTTTTT
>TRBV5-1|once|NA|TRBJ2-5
CASSLGGTESRETQYF
TGCGCCAGCAGCTTGGGCGGGACAGAGAGTCGCGAGACCCAGTACTTC
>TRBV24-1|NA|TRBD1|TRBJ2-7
CATSDPGQGADEQYF
TGTGCCACCAGTGATCCGGGACAGGGGGCAGACGAGCAGTACTTC
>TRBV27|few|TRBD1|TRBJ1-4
CASSSLRDSNEKLFF
TGTGCCAGCAGTTCCCTCCGGGACAGTAATGAAAAACTGTTTTTT
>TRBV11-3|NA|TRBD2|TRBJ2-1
CASSLGTSGSKNEQFF
TGTGCCAGCAGCTTAGGGACTAGCGGGAGTAAAAATGAGCAGTTCTTC
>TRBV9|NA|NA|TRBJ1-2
CASSAPLPLAPYTF
TGTGCCAGCAGCGCCCCGTTACCGCTAGCCCCCTACACCTTC